This T cell receptor (beta chain) originates from a study of blood T cell repertoires in COVID-19. On the study more broadly: From T cells, B-cell-depleted T cells, or PBMCs came the material, which was cDNA or gDNA.

The method was immunoSEQ multiplex PCR; TCRdb's version includes in-frame clones alone and lacks a portion of them. This sample has 200,000 to 250,000 clones, with about 90% found just once. This CDR3 comprises 13 residues. Trimming stripped 7 bases from V and 5 bases from J, with 12 bases between. Germline V lookup: CDR1 MDHEN, CDR2 SYDVKM. Sequencing was performed on peripheral blood. V and J are TRBV28 and TRBJ1-3; D is uncertain. The receptor was isolated from a man in his 60s with COVID-19, enrolled during active disease. The CDR3 DNA is TGTGCCAGCACCCAGGAGGCTAGAAACACCATATATTTT. Protein: CASTQEARNTIYF. The entire variable domain, with the rest obtained from reference TRBV28 and TRBJ1-3, is as follows: DVKVTQSSRYLVKRTGEKVFLECVQDMDHENMFWYRQDPGLGLRLIYFSYDVKMKEKGDIPEGYSVSREKKERFSLILESASTNQTSMYLCASTQEARNTIYFGEGSWLTVV.